This passage covers 20 T cell receptor beta chains from one sample sequenced in a study of CD8 T cells in ankylosing spondylitis. TCRdb fed the 5' RACE reads into MiXCR, producing one record per CDR3 protein. The sample has nearly 250,000 distinct CDR3 sequences, around 32% seen once. Sequencing was done on a sample of blood, either unsorted or a sorted T cell fraction (not recorded which). These receptors all stem from a male donor with ankylosing spondylitis or in good health (not recorded which).

This clonotype was observed a few times. The chain has TRBV5-1 and TRBJ2-7; TRBD2 aligns across 11 bases. Germline CDR1 reads SGHRS; CDR2 reads YFSETQ. The CDR3 covers 14 residues. V was pared by 4 bases and J by 2 bases, with 2 bases of the junction left unmatched. CDR3 sequence: CASSKTSGAYEQYF. CDR3 nucleotide sequence: TGCGCCAGCAGCAAGACTAGCGGGGCCTACGAGCAGTACTTC.

This clonotype showed up just a few times. This chain uses TRBV6-6 with TRBJ1-5; D gene unclear. Germline lookup yields CDR1 MNHNY and CDR2 SVGAGI (reference sequence). Trimming took off 4 bases at V and 7 bases at J, with 11 bases between the two ends. CDR3 length equals 13 residues. The CDR3 loop reads CASSFVVEQPQHF. CDR3 DNA: TGTGCCAGCAGTTTCGTCGTAGAGCAGCCCCAGCATTTT.

The rearrangement uses TRBV5-1 and TRBJ1-4; 7 bases align to TRBD1. V lost 4 bases, J lost 12 bases, and 6 bases stayed unmatched. Germline CDR1 and CDR2: SGHRS and YFSETQ. The CDR3 is made up of 12 amino acids. CDR3 residues: CASSQTGTELFF. The CDR3 DNA follows: TGCGCCAGCAGCCAAACAGGGACAGAACTGTTTTTT.

A few counts support this clonotype. CDR3 nucleotide sequence: TGTGCCAGCAGTTACGAAACTGGCGGGGTCACCGGGGAGCTGTTTTTT. Translating gives CASSYETGGVTGELFF. The rearrangement joins TRBV6-5 to TRBJ2-2; D perhaps matches TRBD2 (6 bases). This CDR3 contains 16 residues. Germline assignment: CDR1 MNHEY and CDR2 SVGAGI. V lost 2 bases to trimming and J lost 4 bases, with 14 bases between them.

The chain links TRBV20-1 to TRBJ1-2; 9 bases map to TRBD1. The ends lost 5 bases at V and 4 bases at J; junction bases unmatched: 11. This CDR3 region has 15 residues. Per the germline V gene, CDR1 is DFQATT and CDR2 is SNEGSKA (reference sequence). The CDR3 loop reads CSAASIGGQGYGYTF. CDR3 DNA sequence: TGCAGTGCTGCCTCGATCGGGGGACAGGGCTATGGCTACACCTTC.

This chain connects TRBV18 to TRBJ1-5; D not resolved. Germline CDR1 KGHSH, CDR2 LQKENI. V gave up 7 bases and J gave up 1 base, with 14 bases separating them. The CDR3 has 15 amino acids. CDR3 sequence: CASWQARWSNQPQHF. Written as DNA, the CDR3 is TGTGCCAGCTGGCAGGCCCGCTGGAGCAATCAGCCCCAGCATTTT.

This clonotype turned up a few times. J is TRBJ1-2 and V is TRBV10-3; TRBD1 matches 7 bases. V was pared by 7 bases and J by 8 bases, with 16 bases of the junction left unmatched. Germline CDR1 is ENHRY and CDR2 is SYGVKD. The CDR3 runs 15 residues. CDR3 nucleotide sequence: TGTGCCATCACCGACAGGGCGGACGCACTCGGGGGCTACACCTTC. This sequence encodes CAITDRADALGGYTF.

The V and J genes are TRBV6-1 and TRBJ2-1, with no clear D. With 6 bases removed from V and 7 bases from J, the gap between germline ends came to 13 bases. The CDR3 length is 13 residues. Germline CDR1 MNHNS, CDR2 SASEGT. Written as DNA, the CDR3 is TGTGCCAGCAGCCCCCCTCGGCGGAATGAGCAGTTCTTC. Translation gives CASSPPRRNEQFF.

The rearrangement uses TRBV20-1 and TRBJ2-1, with TRBD1 matching 8 bases. This CDR3 is built from 14 residues. V lost 3 bases, J lost 2 bases, and 3 bases stayed unmatched. The germline gives CDR1 DFQATT, CDR2 SNEGSKA (reference sequence). CDR3 protein: CSARRTGPYNEQFF. The CDR3 nucleotides are TGCAGTGCTAGGAGGACAGGGCCCTACAATGAGCAGTTCTTC.

The chain joins TRBV4-1 to TRBJ2-1; D gene uncertain. The ends were cut back, 0 bases at V and 5 bases at J, with 8 bases in the middle. In germline, CDR1 is MGHRA, CDR2 YSYEKL. This CDR3 has 14 amino acids. The CDR3 sequence is CASSQDPENNEQFF. The CDR3 DNA is TGCGCCAGCAGCCAAGATCCGGAAAACAATGAGCAGTTCTTC.

DNA of the CDR3: TGTGCCAGCATGGGGGGCGAATTCACAGATACGCAGTATTTT. This encodes CASMGGEFTDTQYF. The chain uses TRBV28 and TRBJ2-3; either TRBD1 or TRBD2 may fit D (6 bases each). Germline V gene lookup returns CDR1 MDHEN and CDR2 SYDVKM. The length of the CDR3 is 14 residues. Between the trimmed V and J ends, which lost 7 bases and 2 bases, there was a span of 13 bases.

This clonotype turned up a few times. The rearrangement links TRBV13 to TRBJ2-7; no clear D gene. The CDR3 is 12 residues long. CDR1 is PRHDT and CDR2 is FYEKMQ in the germline V gene (reference sequence). Trimming pared 0 bases from V and 12 bases from J, leaving 12 bases between. This chain's CDR3 is CASSLGSVVLYF. CDR3 sequence (DNA): TGTGCCAGCAGCTTAGGTTCTGTGGTCTTGTACTTC.

This clonotype appeared a single time. The chain combines TRBV29-1 with TRBJ2-2, with TRBD2 matching over 7 bases. From germline, CDR1 is SQVTM and CDR2 ANQGSEA. The ends lost 7 bases at V and 7 bases at J; junction bases unmatched: 9. The CDR3 contains 13 residues. The CDR3 DNA sequence: TGCAGCGCCGGGACGGGAGGATACGGGGAGCTGTTTTTT. Translating gives CSAGTGGYGELFF.

The V call is TRBV12-3 or TRBV12-4, the J call TRBJ2-7, with TRBD2 as a possible D gene (6 bases). V was clipped by 5 bases and J by 3 bases, with 14 bases between them. CDR3 size: 14 residues. Here the CDR3 DNA reads TGTGCCAGCAGTCCGGGACTGGCAAACTACGAGCAGTACTTC. It yields the protein CASSPGLANYEQYF.

This clonotype was counted only a few times. Here the CDR3 DNA reads TGCAGTGCGCCGGCACACCTACAGGGTTTAACCTACGAGCAGTACTTC. This gives the protein CSAPAHLQGLTYEQYF. The V and J genes are TRBV20-1 and TRBJ2-7; possibly TRBD1 for D (6 bases). Germline CDR1 DFQATT, CDR2 SNEGSKA (reference sequence). Trimming took off 6 bases at V and 2 bases at J, with 23 bases between the two ends. This CDR3 is 16 amino acids long.

In this sample, this clonotype turned up a few times. J is TRBJ2-1 and V is TRBV7-3; tentatively, D is TRBD2 (6 bases). The CDR3 is made up of 15 amino acids. V dropped 2 bases and J dropped 5 bases, with 13 bases sitting between them. Germline loops: CDR1 SGHTA, CDR2 FQGTGA. For the CDR3, the DNA is TGTGCCAGCAGCTTACTCGGGACTGACGACAATGAGCAGTTCTTC. Its protein product is CASSLLGTDDNEQFF. The complete variable domain, with remaining parts taken from reference TRBV7-3 and TRBJ2-1, reads GAGVSQTPSNKVTEKGKYVELRCDPISGHTALYWYRQSLGQGPEFLIYFQGTGAADDSGLPNDRFFAVRPEGSVSTLKIQRTERGDSAVYLCASSLLGTDDNEQFFGPGTRLTVL.

The chain links TRBV7-2 to TRBJ2-2, with D uncertain. Germline CDR1 and CDR2: SGHTA and FQGNSA. The ends were cut back, 4 bases at V and 7 bases at J, with 7 bases in the middle. This CDR3 contains 12 residues. For the CDR3, the DNA is TGTGCCAGCAGCTCGTATGGCGGGGAGCTGTTTTTT. Protein: CASSSYGGELFF.

Written as DNA, the CDR3 is TGTGCCATCAGGAAGACACGGGCCGAGCAGTACTTC. It specifies CAIRKTRAEQYF. The V gene is TRBV10-3, the J gene TRBJ2-7, with D hard to call. V gave up 6 bases and J gave up 6 bases, with 12 bases separating them. CDR1 and CDR2 (germline): ENHRY, SYGVKD. The CDR3 is 12 amino acids.

This clonotype has ten or more counts. The junction shows a germline mismatch at one end, possibly a read error. The rearrangement links TRBV5-1 to TRBJ2-5; no firm D call. CDR1 SGHRS and CDR2 YFSETQ come from the germline V gene. This CDR3 comprises 14 residues. In DNA, the CDR3 is TGTGCCAGCAGCTTGGGCGGCAGCCAAGAGACCCAGTACTTC. This translates into CASSLGGSQETQYF.

The chain carries TRBV6-4 and TRBJ2-3; 8 positions match TRBD1. V lost 8 bases to trimming and J lost 5 bases; unmatched junction nucleotides: 9. The CDR3 is made up of 14 amino acids. The germline V gene encodes CDR1 MRHNA and CDR2 SNTAGT. CDR3 sequence (DNA): TGTGCCAGCGTCCTAAGACAGGGGCGAGATACGCAGTATTTT. This encodes CASVLRQGRDTQYF.